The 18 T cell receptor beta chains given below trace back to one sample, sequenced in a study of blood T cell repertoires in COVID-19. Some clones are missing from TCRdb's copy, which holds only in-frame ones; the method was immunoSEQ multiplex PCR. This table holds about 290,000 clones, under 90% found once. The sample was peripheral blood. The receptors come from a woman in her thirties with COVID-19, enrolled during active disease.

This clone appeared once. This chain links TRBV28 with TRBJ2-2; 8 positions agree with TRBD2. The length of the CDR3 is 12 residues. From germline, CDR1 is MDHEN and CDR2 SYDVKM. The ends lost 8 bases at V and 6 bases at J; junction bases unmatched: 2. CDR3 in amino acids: CASGRGAGELFF. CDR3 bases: TGTGCCAGCGGGCGGGGGGCCGGGGAGCTGTTTTTT.

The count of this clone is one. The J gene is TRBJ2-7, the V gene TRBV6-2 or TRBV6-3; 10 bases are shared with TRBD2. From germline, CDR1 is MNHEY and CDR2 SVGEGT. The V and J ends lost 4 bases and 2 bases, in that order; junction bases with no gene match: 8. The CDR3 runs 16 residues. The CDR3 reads CASSSEAGGPTYEQYF. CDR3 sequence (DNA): TGTGCCAGCAGTTCGGAAGCGGGGGGGCCTACCTACGAGCAGTACTTC.

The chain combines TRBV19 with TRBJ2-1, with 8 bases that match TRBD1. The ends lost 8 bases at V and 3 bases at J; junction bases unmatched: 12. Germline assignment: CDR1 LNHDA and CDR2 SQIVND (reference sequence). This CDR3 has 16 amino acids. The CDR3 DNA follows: TGTGCCAGTGCTGGTCGGCGAGGACAGGGCTACAATGAGCAGTTCTTC. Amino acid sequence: CASAGRRGQGYNEQFF. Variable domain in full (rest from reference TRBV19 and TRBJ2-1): DGGITQSPKYLFRKEGQNVTLSCEQNLNHDAMYWYRQDPGQGLRLIYYSQIVNDFQKGDIAEGYSVSREKKESFPLTVTSAQKNPTAFYLCASAGRRGQGYNEQFFGPGTRLTVL.

This CDR3 is CASSRGRGGNQPQHF. The CDR3, as DNA: TGTGCCAGCAGCCGAGGACGGGGAGGCAATCAGCCCCAGCATTTT. The rearrangement joins TRBV5-8 to TRBJ1-5; D ambiguous. The CDR3 has 15 amino acids. CDR1 and CDR2 from the germline V gene are SGHTS and YDEGEE. With 4 bases removed from V and 2 bases from J, the gap between germline ends came to 13 bases.

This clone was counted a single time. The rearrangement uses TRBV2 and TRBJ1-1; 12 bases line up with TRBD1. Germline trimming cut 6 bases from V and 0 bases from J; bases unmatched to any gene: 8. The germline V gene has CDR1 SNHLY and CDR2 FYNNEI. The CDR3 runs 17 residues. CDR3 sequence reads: CASRAWDRGLMNTEAFF. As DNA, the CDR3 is TGTGCCAGCAGGGCATGGGACAGGGGGCTTATGAACACTGAAGCTTTCTTT.

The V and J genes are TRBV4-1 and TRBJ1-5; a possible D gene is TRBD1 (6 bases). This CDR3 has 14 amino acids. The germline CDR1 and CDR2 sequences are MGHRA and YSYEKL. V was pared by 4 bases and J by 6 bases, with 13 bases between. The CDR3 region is CASSRKQGVQPQHF. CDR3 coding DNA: TGCGCCAGCAGCCGGAAACAGGGAGTTCAGCCCCAGCATTTT.

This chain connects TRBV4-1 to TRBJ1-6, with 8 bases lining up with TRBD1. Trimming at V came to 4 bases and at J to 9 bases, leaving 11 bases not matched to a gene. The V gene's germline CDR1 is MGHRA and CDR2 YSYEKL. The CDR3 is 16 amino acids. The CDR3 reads CASSPLGQGEGSPLHF. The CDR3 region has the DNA TGCGCCAGCAGCCCCCTAGGACAGGGAGAGGGTTCACCCCTCCACTTT.

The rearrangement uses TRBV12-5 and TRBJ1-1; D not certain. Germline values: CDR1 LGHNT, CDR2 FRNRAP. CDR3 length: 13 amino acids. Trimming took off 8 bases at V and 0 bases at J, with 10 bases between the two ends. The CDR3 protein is CASMARMNTEAFF. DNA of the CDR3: TGTGCTAGTATGGCCAGGATGAACACTGAAGCTTTCTTT.

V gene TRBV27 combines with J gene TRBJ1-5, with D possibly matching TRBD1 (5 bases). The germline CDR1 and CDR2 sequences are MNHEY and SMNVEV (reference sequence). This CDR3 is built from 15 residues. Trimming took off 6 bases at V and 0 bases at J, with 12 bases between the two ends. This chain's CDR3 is CASRPGLISNQPQHF. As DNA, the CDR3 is TGTGCCAGCAGACCGGGACTGATTAGCAATCAGCCCCAGCATTTT.

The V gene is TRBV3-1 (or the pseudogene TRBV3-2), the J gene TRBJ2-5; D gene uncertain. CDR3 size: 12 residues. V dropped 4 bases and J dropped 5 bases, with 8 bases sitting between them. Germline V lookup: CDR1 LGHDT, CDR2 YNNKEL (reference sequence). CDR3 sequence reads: CASSPPEETQYF. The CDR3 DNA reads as TGTGCCAGCAGCCCCCCGGAGGAGACCCAGTACTTC.

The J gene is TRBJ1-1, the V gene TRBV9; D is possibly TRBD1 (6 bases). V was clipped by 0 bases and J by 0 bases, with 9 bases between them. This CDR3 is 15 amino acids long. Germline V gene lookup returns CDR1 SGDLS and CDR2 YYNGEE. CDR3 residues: CASSVADRMNTEAFF. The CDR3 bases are TGTGCCAGCAGCGTAGCGGACAGAATGAACACTGAAGCTTTCTTT.

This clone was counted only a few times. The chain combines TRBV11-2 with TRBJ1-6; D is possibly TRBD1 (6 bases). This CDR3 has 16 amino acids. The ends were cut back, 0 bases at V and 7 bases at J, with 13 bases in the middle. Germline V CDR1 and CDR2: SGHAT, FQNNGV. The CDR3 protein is CASSLEPAGANSPLHF. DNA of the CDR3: TGTGCCAGCAGCTTAGAACCGGCAGGGGCGAATTCACCCCTCCACTTT.

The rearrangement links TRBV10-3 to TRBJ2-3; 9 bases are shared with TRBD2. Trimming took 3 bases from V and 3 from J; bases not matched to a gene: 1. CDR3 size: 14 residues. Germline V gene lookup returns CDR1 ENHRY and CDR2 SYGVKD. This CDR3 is CAISDAGGTDTQYF. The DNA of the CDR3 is TGTGCCATCAGTGATGCGGGGGGGACAGATACGCAGTATTTT.

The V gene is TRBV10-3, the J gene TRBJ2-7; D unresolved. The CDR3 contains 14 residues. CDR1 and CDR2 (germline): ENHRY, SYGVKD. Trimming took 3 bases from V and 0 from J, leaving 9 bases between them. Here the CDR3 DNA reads TGTGCCATCAGTGACGCAGAAACCTCCTACGAGCAGTACTTC. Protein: CAISDAETSYEQYF.

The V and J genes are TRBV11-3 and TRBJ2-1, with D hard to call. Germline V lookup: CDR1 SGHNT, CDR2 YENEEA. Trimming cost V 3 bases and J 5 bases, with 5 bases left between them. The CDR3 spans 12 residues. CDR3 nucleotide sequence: TGTGCCAGCAGCTTCGAGGACAATGAGCAGTTCTTC. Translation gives CASSFEDNEQFF.

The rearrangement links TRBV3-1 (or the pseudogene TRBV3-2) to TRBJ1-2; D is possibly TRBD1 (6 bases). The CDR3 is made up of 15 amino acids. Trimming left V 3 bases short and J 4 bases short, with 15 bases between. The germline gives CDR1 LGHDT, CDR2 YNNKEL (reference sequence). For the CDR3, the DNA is TGTGCCAGCAGCCATTCGGGGCAGGGGAGCTATGGCTACACCTTC. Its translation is CASSHSGQGSYGYTF.

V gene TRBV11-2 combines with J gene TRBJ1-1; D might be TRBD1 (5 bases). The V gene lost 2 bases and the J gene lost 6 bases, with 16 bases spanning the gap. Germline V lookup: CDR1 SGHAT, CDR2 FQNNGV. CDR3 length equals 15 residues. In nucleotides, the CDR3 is TGTGCCAGCAGCTTATATCTATCAGGACAATCTGAAGCTTTCTTT. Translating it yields CASSLYLSGQSEAFF.

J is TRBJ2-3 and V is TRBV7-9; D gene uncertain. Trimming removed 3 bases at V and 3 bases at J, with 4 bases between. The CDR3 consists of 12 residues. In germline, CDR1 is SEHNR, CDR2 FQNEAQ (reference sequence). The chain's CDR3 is CASSFATDTQYF. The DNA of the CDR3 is TGTGCCAGCAGCTTTGCGACAGATACGCAGTATTTT.